What follows are 20 T cell receptor beta chains derived from one specimen sequenced in a study of shared clonotypes between healthy human individuals. Repertoires were generated with immunoSEQ multiplex PCR, while TCRdb's copy carries only in-frame clones and drops some. The sample lists around 750,000 clones; approximately 79% were seen once. The sequenced material came from memory CD4+ T cells sorted from blood. Subset reported: CD45RA-negative fraction. The receptors shown here come from a woman aged 25 to 39 in good health.

The rearrangement joins TRBV23-1 to TRBJ1-1, with a weak D call TRBD1 (6 bases). TRBV23-1 is an ORF; its function is uncertain. Between the trimmed V and J ends, which lost 5 bases and 1 base, there was a span of 14 bases. The CDR3 extends over 15 amino acids. The CDR3 bases are TGCGCCAGCAGTAACAGGGTAATGGGGAACACTGAAGCTTTCTTT. Encoded protein: CASSNRVMGNTEAFF.

The chain recombines TRBV25-1 with TRBJ2-1; maybe TRBD1 (6 bases). The CDR3 is 16 residues long. The V end was cut by 5 bases, the J end by 4 bases, with 18 bases between. Per germline, CDR1 MGHDK and CDR2 SYGVNS. In nucleotides, the CDR3 is TGTGCCAGCAGTACTTTCCGGGACAAAAATTACAATGAGCAGTTCTTC. Amino acids: CASSTFRDKNYNEQFF.

This chain joins TRBV6-6 and TRBJ2-3, with D perhaps matching TRBD1 or TRBD2 (5 bases each). There are 15 residues in the CDR3. Germline CDR1 and CDR2: MNHNY and SVGAGI (reference sequence). V was trimmed by 4 bases and J by 4 bases, leaving 15 bases between them. In DNA form, the CDR3 reads TGTGCCAGCAGTTCCCCGGCCACGGGGCCAGATACGCAGTATTTT. This translates into CASSSPATGPDTQYF.

The chain employs TRBV10-3 and TRBJ2-5; 10 bases are shared with TRBD2. This CDR3 is 14 amino acids long. The germline CDR1 and CDR2 sequences are ENHRY and SYGVKD. Unmatched junction bases numbered 6, after V lost 2 bases and J lost 9 bases. The CDR3 coding sequence is TGTGCCATCAGTGAGGGACTAGCGGACCAGGCCCAGTACTTC. It codes for CAISEGLADQAQYF.

The chain carries TRBV11-2 and TRBJ1-3; D gene ambiguous. Germline CDR1 reads SGHAT; CDR2 reads FQNNGV. V shed 3 bases and J shed 2 bases, with 11 bases lying between them. The CDR3 totals 15 residues. CDR3 sequence reads: CASSFPSSPGNTIYF. The CDR3 DNA follows: TGTGCCAGCAGCTTCCCATCTAGCCCTGGAAACACCATATATTTT.

The chain employs TRBV27 and TRBJ2-3; the D is unclear. V was cut by 5 bases and J by 14 bases, with 23 bases left in between. The germline V gene encodes CDR1 MNHEY and CDR2 SMNVEV (reference sequence). The CDR3 sequence is 14 residues long. The CDR3: CASSPPPHKKAVYF. The CDR3 DNA is TGTGCCAGCAGTCCACCCCCCCACAAAAAAGCTGTGTATTTT.

The V gene is TRBV28, the J gene TRBJ1-3; a weak D match, TRBD1 (5 bases). Germline loops: CDR1 MDHEN, CDR2 SYDVKM. This CDR3 contains 14 residues. V was trimmed by 6 bases and J by 1 base, leaving 10 bases between them. CDR3 amino acids: CASRVGESGNTIYF. The DNA for the CDR3 is TGTGCCAGCAGGGTAGGGGAGTCTGGAAACACCATATATTTT.

As for this clone: The same CDR3 also results from other DNA sequences found in this sample. The chain carries TRBV2 and TRBJ2-2; no clear D gene. CDR3 length: 13 residues. The V gene lost 6 bases and the J gene lost 1 base, with 6 bases spanning the gap. Germline V gene lookup returns CDR1 SNHLY and CDR2 FYNNEI. The CDR3 is CASRPQNTGELFF. The DNA of the CDR3 is TGTGCCAGCAGGCCGCAGAACACCGGGGAGCTGTTTTTT.

V and J are TRBV7-2 and TRBJ1-1, with D perhaps matching TRBD1 (5 bases). CDR1 and CDR2 (germline): SGHTA, FQGNSA. The ends were cut back, 2 bases at V and 1 base at J, with 11 bases in the middle. This CDR3 has 15 amino acids. The CDR3 nucleotides read TGTGCCAGCAGCTTAAGTCCAGGGAGGAACACTGAAGCTTTCTTT. Translated: CASSLSPGRNTEAFF.

This chain uses TRBV19 with TRBJ1-5, with a possible D match to TRBD1 (6 bases). Germline V gives CDR1 LNHDA, CDR2 SQIVND (reference sequence). Trimming took 7 bases from V and 3 from J, leaving 16 bases between them. The CDR3 length is 15 residues. The CDR3 coding sequence is TGTGCCAGTAAGTTTGGGACACGGAACAATCAGCCCCAGCATTTT. This translates into CASKFGTRNNQPQHF.

This chain connects TRBV4-1 to TRBJ2-7; a weak D match, TRBD2 (6 bases). V lost 0 bases and J lost 3, with 18 bases in between. The germline V gene encodes CDR1 MGHRA and CDR2 YSYEKL. This CDR3 has 17 amino acids. CDR3 sequence reads: CASSQEVPGTGLYEQYF. The CDR3 nucleotides are TGCGCCAGCAGCCAAGAAGTTCCCGGGACTGGCCTCTACGAGCAGTACTTC.

The V gene is TRBV4-1, the J gene TRBJ2-1; D not resolved. Germline V gives CDR1 MGHRA, CDR2 YSYEKL. The germline V and J ends were trimmed by 2 bases and 8 bases, with 7 bases remaining between them. The CDR3 has 12 residues. The CDR3 spells CASSQLNYEQFF. In DNA, the CDR3 is TGCGCCAGCAGCCAATTGAATTATGAGCAGTTCTTC.

In this sample, this clone turned up a few times. This chain connects TRBV19 to TRBJ2-7; 10 nucleotides align to TRBD2. V lost 8 bases, J lost 3 bases, and 10 bases stayed unmatched. Germline V gives CDR1 LNHDA, CDR2 SQIVND (reference sequence). CDR3 length equals 15 residues. The CDR3: CASRDGTSDIYEQYF. CDR3 nucleotide sequence: TGTGCCAGTCGAGACGGGACTAGCGATATCTACGAGCAGTACTTC. The entire variable domain, with the rest obtained from reference TRBV19 and TRBJ2-7, is as follows: DGGITQSPKYLFRKEGQNVTLSCEQNLNHDAMYWYRQDPGQGLRLIYYSQIVNDFQKGDIAEGYSVSREKKESFPLTVTSAQKNPTAFYLCASRDGTSDIYEQYFGPGTRLTVT.

J is TRBJ2-3 and V is TRBV4-1; D is possibly TRBD2 (6 bases). This CDR3 region has 14 residues. Germline-derived CDR1 and CDR2 are MGHRA and YSYEKL. V shed 5 bases and J shed 3 bases, with 12 bases lying between them. CDR3: CASSVRESTDTQYF. The DNA of the CDR3 is TGCGCCAGCAGCGTACGGGAGTCAACAGATACGCAGTATTTT.

This clone was counted only a few times. The chain has TRBV18 and TRBJ2-2; no clear D gene. V was shortened by 6 bases and J by 6 bases, with 14 bases between the two germline ends. Germline V gives CDR1 KGHSH, CDR2 LQKENI. This CDR3 spans 14 amino acids. The DNA of the CDR3 is TGTGCCAGCTCCCCTGCCTGGTCCTCCGGGGAGCTGTTTTTT. Protein product: CASSPAWSSGELFF.

In DNA, the CDR3 is TGTGCCAGCAGCCGACAGGGGACTGAAGCTTTCTTT. It encodes CASSRQGTEAFF. V is TRBV11-2 and J is TRBJ1-1; 8 bases align to TRBD1. J was trimmed by 5 bases and V by 5 bases; bases with no gene match: 1. There are 12 residues in the CDR3. Germline lookup yields CDR1 SGHAT and CDR2 FQNNGV.

The J gene is TRBJ1-2, the V gene TRBV19, with D unclear. Germline CDR1 LNHDA, CDR2 SQIVND (reference sequence). The CDR3 runs to 14 residues. V lost 9 bases and J 5 bases, leaving 19 bases between the germline ends. CDR3 region: CASFSPSGLYGYTF. CDR3 DNA sequence: TGTGCCAGCTTTAGCCCCTCAGGTCTATATGGCTACACCTTC.

The CDR3 reads CASSLAATNTGELFF. The CDR3 DNA is TGCGCCAGCAGCTTGGCGGCAACGAACACCGGGGAGCTGTTTTTT. V gene TRBV5-1 combines with J gene TRBJ2-2; no firm D call. CDR1 is SGHRS, CDR2 YFSETQ, per germline. There are 15 residues in the CDR3. Deletions cut 0 bases from V and 0 bases from J, with 6 bases between.

The V and J genes are TRBV2 and TRBJ1-2; D might be TRBD1 (5 bases). V was pared by 6 bases and J by 5 bases, with 13 bases between. The germline V gene encodes CDR1 SNHLY and CDR2 FYNNEI. This CDR3 spans 13 amino acids. CDR3 sequence reads: CASRADAGYGYTF. CDR3 sequence (DNA): TGTGCCAGCAGGGCCGACGCAGGGTATGGCTACACCTTC.

In this sample, this clone turned up a few times. In DNA, the CDR3 is TGTGCCAGCAGCTCTGACTACTTGTCCACAGATACGCAGTATTTT. Its protein is CASSSDYLSTDTQYF. The genes are TRBV7-3 and TRBJ2-3; tentatively, D is TRBD2 (5 bases). This CDR3 is built from 15 residues. Trimming removed 4 bases from V and 2 bases from J, with 13 bases in between. Germline CDR1 is SGHTA and CDR2 is FQGTGA.